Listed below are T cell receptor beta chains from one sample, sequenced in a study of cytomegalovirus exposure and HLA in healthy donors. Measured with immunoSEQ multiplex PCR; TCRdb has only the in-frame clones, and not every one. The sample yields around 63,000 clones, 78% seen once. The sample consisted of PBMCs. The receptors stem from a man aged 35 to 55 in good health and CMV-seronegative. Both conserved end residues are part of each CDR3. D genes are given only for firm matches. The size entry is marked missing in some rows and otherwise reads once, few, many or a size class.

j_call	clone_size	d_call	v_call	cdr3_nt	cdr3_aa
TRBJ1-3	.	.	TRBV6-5	TGTGCCAGCAGTTACTCGAGGCAGAACTCTGGAAACACCATATATTTT	CASSYSRQNSGNTIYF
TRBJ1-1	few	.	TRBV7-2	TGTGCCAGCAGCTTACCCAAGCGGGCTGAAGCTTTCTTT	CASSLPKRAEAFF
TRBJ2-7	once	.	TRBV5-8	TGTGCCAGCAGCTTGGCCCGGGATTGGCTTCGATCATTTACCTACGAGCAGTACTTC	CASSLARDWLRSFTYEQYF
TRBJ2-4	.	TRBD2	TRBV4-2	TGTGCCAGCAGCCAAGCTGGAGCGGGGGACGGAAACATTCAGTACTTC	CASSQAGAGDGNIQYF
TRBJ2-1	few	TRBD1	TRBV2	TGTGCCAGCAGTAGACAGGGCTACAATGAGCAGTTCTTC	CASSRQGYNEQFF
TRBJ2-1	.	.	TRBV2	TGTGCCGGCAGTGCTGGACTTGCTTGGGAGCAGTTCTTC	CAGSAGLAWEQFF
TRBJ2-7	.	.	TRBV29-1	TGCAGCGTTAGCCTGGGCCGTCTCTACGAGCAGTACTTC	CSVSLGRLYEQYF
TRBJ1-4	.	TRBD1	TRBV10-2	TGCGCCAGTGCCGGGACAGGGCCCCGGGAACTGTTTTTT	CASAGTGPRELFF
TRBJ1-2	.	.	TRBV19	TGTGCCAGTAGTATTCCGGGGGGAGTTCTCGGCTACACCTTC	CASSIPGGVLGYTF
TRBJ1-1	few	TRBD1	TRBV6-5	TGTGCCAGCAGGAAGTGGCAGGGGGACACTGAAGCTTTCTTT	CASRKWQGDTEAFF
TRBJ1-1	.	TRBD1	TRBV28	TGTGCCAGCAGCGCGACAGGGCTGAACACTGAAGCTTTCTTT	CASSATGLNTEAFF
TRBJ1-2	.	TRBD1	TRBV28	TGTGCCAGCAGTTTGCAGGGGGCCTCCCTCTATGGCTACACCTTC	CASSLQGASLYGYTF
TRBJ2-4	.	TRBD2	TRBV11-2	TGTGCCAGCAGCCCTAGAGGTGTTCGGGGAGTAGCGGGAAACATTCAGTACTTC	CASSPRGVRGVAGNIQYF
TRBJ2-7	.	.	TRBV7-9	TGTGCCAGCAGCCTCCAGGGCCCGGACGAGCAGTACTTC	CASSLQGPDEQYF
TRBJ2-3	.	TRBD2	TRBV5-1	TGCGCCAGCAGCACTAGCGGGACTAGCACAGATACGCAGTATTTT	CASSTSGTSTDTQYF
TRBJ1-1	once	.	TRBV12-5	TGTGCTAGTGCCCTCCCGGGGAACACTGAAGCTTTCTTT	CASALPGNTEAFF
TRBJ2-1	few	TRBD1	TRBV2	TGTGCCAGCGGGACAGGAGCCTCCTACAATGAGCAGTTCTTC	CASGTGASYNEQFF
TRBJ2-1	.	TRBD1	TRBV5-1	TGCGCCAGCAGCTCGGGGGACAGGGGTCACAATGAGCAGTTCTTC	CASSSGDRGHNEQFF
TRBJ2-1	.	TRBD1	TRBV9	TGTGCCAGCAGCGTAGGAAGTAACAGGGGTGGCGAGCAGTTCTTC	CASSVGSNRGGEQFF
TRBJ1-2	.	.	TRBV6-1	TGTGCCAGCAGTGAAGCGGCAGTAAACTATGGCTACACCTTC	CASSEAAVNYGYTF
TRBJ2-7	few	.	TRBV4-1	TGCGCCAGCAGCCTCTCAGGAGGGGACGAGCAGTACTTC	CASSLSGGDEQYF
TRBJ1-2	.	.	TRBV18	TGTGCCAGCTCACCTTCCGGGGCAGGGGATGGCTACACCTTC	CASSPSGAGDGYTF
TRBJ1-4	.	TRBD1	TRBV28	TGTGCCACGGGACAGGGCTGGGAAAAACTGTTTTTT	CATGQGWEKLFF
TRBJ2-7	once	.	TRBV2	TGTGCCAGCAGTCCGCGGAGAGCCGAGCAGTACTTC	CASSPRRAEQYF
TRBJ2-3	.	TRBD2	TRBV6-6	TGTGCCAGCAGTCCAACTAGCGGGAGGGCTGCAGATACGCAGTATTTT	CASSPTSGRAADTQYF
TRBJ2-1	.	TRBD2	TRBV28	TGTGCCAGCAGTTTTAGCGGGTTCTACAATGAGCAGTTCTTC	CASSFSGFYNEQFF
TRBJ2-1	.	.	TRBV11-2	TGTGCCAGCAGCTTAGAAGGCAGGGGAGACAATGAGCAGTTCTTC	CASSLEGRGDNEQFF
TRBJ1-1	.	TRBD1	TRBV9	TGTGCCAGCAGCGGGGGTTTAGGGACAGGGGACACTGAAGCTTTCTTT	CASSGGLGTGDTEAFF
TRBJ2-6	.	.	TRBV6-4	TGTGCCAGCAGTGCACAGGGCTCTGGGGCCAACGTCCTGACTTTC	CASSAQGSGANVLTF
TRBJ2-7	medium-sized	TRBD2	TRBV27	TGTGCCAGCAGTTTATCGTCAGCGGGGGGGTCTGACGAGCAGTACTTC	CASSLSSAGGSDEQYF
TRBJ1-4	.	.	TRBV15	TGTGCCACCAGCAGAGGGGTGGGGGGGCTGAGTGAAAAACTGTTTTTT	CATSRGVGGLSEKLFF
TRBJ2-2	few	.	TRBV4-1	TGCGCCAGCAGCCAATTAGTTGCCGGGGAGCTGTTTTTT	CASSQLVAGELFF
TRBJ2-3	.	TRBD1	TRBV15	TGTGCCACCAGCAGAGAAGGGACAGGGGGCCGAGATACGCAGTATTTT	CATSREGTGGRDTQYF
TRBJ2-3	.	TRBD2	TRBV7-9	TGTGCCAGCAGCTCAAACCGACTGATGGCGGGGGGAAGCACAGATACGCAGTATTTT	CASSSNRLMAGGSTDTQYF
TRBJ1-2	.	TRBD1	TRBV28	TGTGCCAGCAGTTTCCTGCAGGAGGGGACAGGAGGCTACACCTTC	CASSFLQEGTGGYTF
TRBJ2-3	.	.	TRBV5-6	TGTGCCAGCAGCTTCTTACAGGAGAGGACAGATACGCAGTATTTT	CASSFLQERTDTQYF
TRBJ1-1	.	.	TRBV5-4	TGTGCCAGCAGCCCGTGGGGGGACACTGAAGCTTTCTTT	CASSPWGDTEAFF
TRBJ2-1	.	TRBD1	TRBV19	TGTGCCAGTAGTATCGGACAGGTTTTGACCGGTGAGCAGTTCTTC	CASSIGQVLTGEQFF
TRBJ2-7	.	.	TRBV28	TGTGCCAGCAGTATGCCAGACAGCTCCTACGAGCAGTACTTC	CASSMPDSSYEQYF
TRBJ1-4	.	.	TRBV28	TGTGCCAGCATGGCGGGGAGCAATGAAAAACTGTTTTTT	CASMAGSNEKLFF
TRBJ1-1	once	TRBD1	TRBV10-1	TGCGCCAGCAGTGAGTCCGTACGACAGGGTTACACTGAAGCTTTCTTT	CASSESVRQGYTEAFF
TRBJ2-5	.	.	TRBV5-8	TGTGCCAGCAGCTTTGAGAGGTTTTGGGAGACCCAGTACTTC	CASSFERFWETQYF
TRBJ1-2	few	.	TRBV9	TGTGCCAGCAGCCCCCCCGTCATAGGGGCCTATGGCTACACCTTC	CASSPPVIGAYGYTF
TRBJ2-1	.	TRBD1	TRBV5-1	TGCGCCAGCAGCGACACAGGGGATGCCTACAATGAGCAGTTCTTC	CASSDTGDAYNEQFF
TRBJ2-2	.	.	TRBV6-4	TGTGCCAGCAGTGGAAAGGGCGGGACCGGGGAGCTGTTTTTT	CASSGKGGTGELFF
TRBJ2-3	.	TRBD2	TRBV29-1	TGCAGCGTTCGGCCACTAGCGAGCACAGATACGCAGTATTTT	CSVRPLASTDTQYF
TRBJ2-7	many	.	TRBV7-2	TGTGCCAGCAGCTTAGAATGGTCCAGCGAGCAGTACTTC	CASSLEWSSEQYF
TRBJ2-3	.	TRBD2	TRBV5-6	TGTGCCAGCAGCTCGGCCGGGACTAGCGGGAGGGCCGTCACAGATACGCAGTATTTT	CASSSAGTSGRAVTDTQYF
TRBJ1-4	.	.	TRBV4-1	TGCGCCAGCAGCCAAGATCCAGTGGTTGCTAATGAAAAACTGTTTTTT	CASSQDPVVANEKLFF
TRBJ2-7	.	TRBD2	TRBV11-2	TGTGCCAGCACCCAGGGGGGACTAGCGGTCCTCTACGAGCAGTACTTC	CASTQGGLAVLYEQYF
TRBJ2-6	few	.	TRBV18	TGTGCCAGCTCACCCCTCGGCGCTCCCAGGTCGAACTCTGGGGCCAACGTCCTGACTTTC	CASSPLGAPRSNSGANVLTF
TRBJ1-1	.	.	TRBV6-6	TGTGCCATCAAGGGAGCCATGAACACTGAAGCTTTCTTT	CAIKGAMNTEAFF
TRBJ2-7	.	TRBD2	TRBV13	TGTGCCAGCAGCCGACTGGGGACTAGCGGGAGTTACGAGCAGTACTTC	CASSRLGTSGSYEQYF
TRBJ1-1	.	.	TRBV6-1	TGTGCCAGCAGTCCCTCCCGGCGCACAGCTGAAGCTTTCTTT	CASSPSRRTAEAFF
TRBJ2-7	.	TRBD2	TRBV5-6	TGTGCCAGCAGCTTGGCGCCTCTAGGACTAGCCTACTCCTACGAGCAGTACTTC	CASSLAPLGLAYSYEQYF
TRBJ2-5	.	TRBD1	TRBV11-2	TGTGCCAGCAGCTGGGGACAGGGGGCCGCAGAGACCCAGTACTTC	CASSWGQGAAETQYF
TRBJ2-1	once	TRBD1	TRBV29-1	TGCAGCGAAAGGACAGGAACCTACAATGAGCAGTTCTTC	CSERTGTYNEQFF